What follows are 9 T cell receptor beta chains derived from one specimen sequenced in a study of cytomegalovirus exposure and HLA in healthy donors. PCR involved 60 Vbeta and 13 Jbeta primers. Generated by immunoSEQ multiplex PCR, the TCRdb table keeps only in-frame clones and is missing some. This table holds roughly 200,000 clones, roughly four fifths found once. The sequenced sample was PBMCs. These receptors all come from a man in his thirties or forties in good health and CMV-seronegative.

This chain links TRBV2 with TRBJ2-4; D possibly corresponds to TRBD1 (6 bases). The germline gives CDR1 SNHLY, CDR2 FYNNEI. The CDR3 totals 13 residues. Trimming removed 7 bases from V and 5 bases from J, with 12 bases in between. The CDR3 spells CASTRDIQNIQYF. The CDR3 coding sequence is TGTGCCAGCACCCGGGACATCCAAAACATTCAGTACTTC.

The chain employs TRBV19 and TRBJ2-3, with TRBD1 as a possible D gene (8 bases). Germline values: CDR1 LNHDA, CDR2 SQIVND (reference sequence). The CDR3 sequence is 16 residues long. V lost 5 bases and J 2 bases, leaving 17 bases between the germline ends. The CDR3 region has the DNA TGTGCCAGTAGTGTGGGGGGGACAGGACTCACAGATACGCAGTATTTT. Protein product: CASSVGGTGLTDTQYF.

This chain's CDR3 is CASSYTGTGQETQYF. In DNA form, the CDR3 reads TGCGCCAGCAGCTACACCGGGACAGGGCAAGAGACCCAGTACTTC. The genes are TRBV5-1 and TRBJ2-5, with 9 bases that match TRBD1. CDR1 and CDR2 (germline): SGHRS, YFSETQ. There are 15 residues in the CDR3. Trimming cost V 3 bases and J 2 bases; bases outside gene matches: 5.

The chain is built from TRBV29-1 and TRBJ1-1; 8 bases align to TRBD1. Trimming cost V 6 bases and J 3 bases; bases outside gene matches: 21. Germline CDR1 and CDR2: SQVTM and ANQGSEA. This CDR3 comprises 18 residues. CDR3 nucleotides: TGCAGCGTGAATGGGGCGACAGGACAGGGTAAGATCTACACTGAAGCTTTCTTT. The encoded protein is CSVNGATGQGKIYTEAFF.

This clone occurred a few times. V and J are TRBV5-4 and TRBJ2-1; D possibly corresponds to TRBD1 (6 bases). Per germline, CDR1 SGHNT and CDR2 YYREEE (reference sequence). With 4 bases removed from V and 10 bases from J, the gap between germline ends came to 15 bases. The CDR3 spans 13 residues. CDR3 protein: CASSRSGVKEQFF. CDR3 DNA: TGTGCCAGCAGCCGATCAGGGGTTAAGGAGCAGTTCTTC. The complete variable domain, with remaining parts taken from reference TRBV5-4 and TRBJ2-1, reads ETGVTQSPTHLIKTRGQQVTLRCSSQSGHNTVSWYQQALGQGPQFIFQYYREEENGRGNFPPRFSGLQFPNYSSELNVNALELDDSALYLCASSRSGVKEQFFGPGTRLTVL.

The rearrangement joins TRBV5-1 to TRBJ2-2; D might be TRBD2 (6 bases). The CDR3 is 15 residues long. The V and J ends lost 4 bases and 1 base respectively, with 11 bases between them. Germline CDR1 reads SGHRS; CDR2 reads YFSETQ. Here the CDR3 reads CASSPRDLNTGELFF. In DNA, the CDR3 is TGCGCCAGCAGCCCCCGGGACTTGAACACCGGGGAGCTGTTTTTT. Supplemented by reference TRBV5-1 and TRBJ2-2, the full variable domain reads KAGVTQTPRYLIKTRGQQVTLSCSPISGHRSVSWYQQTPGQGLQFLFEYFSETQRNKGNFPGRFSGRQFSNSRSEMNVSTLELGDSALYLCASSPRDLNTGELFFGEGSRLTVL.

The chain uses TRBV7-9 and TRBJ2-5, with a tentative D call TRBD1 (5 bases). CDR3 length: 15 residues. Germline loops: CDR1 SEHNR, CDR2 FQNEAQ (reference sequence). Trimming pared 2 bases from V and 3 bases from J, leaving 13 bases between. Here the CDR3 reads CASSLLQVGEETQYF. The CDR3 region has the DNA TGTGCCAGCAGCTTACTACAGGTTGGAGAAGAGACCCAGTACTTC.

The chain uses TRBV9 and TRBJ2-7, with 11 bases aligning to TRBD2. Germline lookup yields CDR1 SGDLS and CDR2 YYNGEE. After removal of 4 bases from V and 6 bases from J, the junction contained 15 bases not matched to a gene. This CDR3 spans 17 amino acids. CDR3 nucleotides: TGTGCCAGCAGCATCGGACTAGCGGGTGAAAAAGTCAGCGAGCAGTACTTC. Translated: CASSIGLAGEKVSEQYF.

The chain couples TRBV11-2 to TRBJ2-7, with TRBD1 identical over 10 bases. CDR1 is SGHAT, CDR2 FQNNGV, per germline. This CDR3 contains 16 residues. The trim removed 4 bases at V and 3 bases at J, leaving 9 bases unmatched. The CDR3 nucleotides are TGTGCCAGCAGCTCACCAAGGACAGGGGGACTCTACGAGCAGTACTTC. Its translation: CASSSPRTGGLYEQYF.